This TCR beta chain is drawn from a study of human T cells and chemical hapten exposure. General observations from the study: Alopecia was present in the donors, so their immune response may differ from healthy people's.

The time point denotes: patch test 2, 6 weeks after DPC sensitization. The sample's treatment: therapeutic diphenylcyclopropenone sensitization with weekly scalp DPC. The library labeled individual cDNA molecules by adding unique molecular identifiers to them. As originally analysed: The median was roughly 100,000 TCRs per sample, ranging about 20,000 to 700,000. TCRdb recomputed calls from the RACE reads with MiXCR, one row per CDR3 protein. The V and J calls reflect TCRdb's pipeline rather than the authors' work. The repertoire holds about 100,000 distinct CDR3 sequences, about 10% seen once, with about 3% in the top ten. This clonotype was seen repeatedly, ten times or more. Its antigen is currently unknown. This specimen was whole blood, taken in connection with sensitization to the hapten diphenylcyclopropenone (DPC). The TCR sequence derives from a woman between 40 and 55 years old with alopecia areata. Some clones in this sample may be carry-over from other donors' samples.

CDR3: CASSLAPGSSYNSPLHF. The CDR3 nucleotides read TGTGCCAGCAGCTTGGCTCCGGGAAGCTCCTATAATTCACCCCTCCACTTT. J is TRBJ1-6 and V is TRBV5-6; no clear D gene. V shed 0 bases and J shed 0 bases, with 10 bases lying between them. Germline V gene sequence: CDR1 SGHDT, CDR2 YYEEEE. The CDR3 sequence is 17 residues long.